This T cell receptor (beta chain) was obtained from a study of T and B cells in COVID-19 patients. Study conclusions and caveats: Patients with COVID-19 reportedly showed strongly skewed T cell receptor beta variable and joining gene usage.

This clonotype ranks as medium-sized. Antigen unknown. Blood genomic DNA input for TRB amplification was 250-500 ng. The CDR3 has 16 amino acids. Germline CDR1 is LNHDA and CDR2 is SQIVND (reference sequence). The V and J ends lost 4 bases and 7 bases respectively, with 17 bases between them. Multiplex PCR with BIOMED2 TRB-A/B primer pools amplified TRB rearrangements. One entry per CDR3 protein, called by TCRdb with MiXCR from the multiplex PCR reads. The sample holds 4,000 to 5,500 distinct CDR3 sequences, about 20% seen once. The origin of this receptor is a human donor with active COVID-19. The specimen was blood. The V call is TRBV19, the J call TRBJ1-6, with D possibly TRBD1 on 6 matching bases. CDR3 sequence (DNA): TGTGCCAGTAGTACATCTGACAGGATGAAAAATTCACCCCTCCACTTT. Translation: CASSTSDRMKNSPLHF.